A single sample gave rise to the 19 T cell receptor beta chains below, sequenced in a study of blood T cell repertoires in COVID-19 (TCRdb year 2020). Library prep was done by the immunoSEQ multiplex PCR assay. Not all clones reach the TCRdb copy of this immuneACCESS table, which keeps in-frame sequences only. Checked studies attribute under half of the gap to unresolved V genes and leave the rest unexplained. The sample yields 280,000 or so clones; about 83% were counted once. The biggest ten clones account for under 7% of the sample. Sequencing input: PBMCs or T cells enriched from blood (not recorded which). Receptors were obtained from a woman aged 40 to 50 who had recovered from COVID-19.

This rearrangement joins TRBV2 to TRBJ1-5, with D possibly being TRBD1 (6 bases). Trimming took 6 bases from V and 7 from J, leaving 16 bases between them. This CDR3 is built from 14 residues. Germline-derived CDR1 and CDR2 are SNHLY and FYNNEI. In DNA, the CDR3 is TGTGCCAGCAGCTCACAGGGAAGAGGGCAGCCCCAGCATTTT. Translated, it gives CASSSQGRGQPQHF.

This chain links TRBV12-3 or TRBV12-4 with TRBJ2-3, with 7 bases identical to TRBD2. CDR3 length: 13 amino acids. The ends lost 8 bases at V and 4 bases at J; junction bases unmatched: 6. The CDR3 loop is CASWGRGADTQYF. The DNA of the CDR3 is TGTGCCAGCTGGGGGAGGGGAGCAGATACGCAGTATTTT.

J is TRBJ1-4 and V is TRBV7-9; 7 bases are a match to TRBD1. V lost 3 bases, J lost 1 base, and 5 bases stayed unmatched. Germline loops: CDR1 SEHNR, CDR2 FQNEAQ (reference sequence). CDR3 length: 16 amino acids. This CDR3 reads CASSFGQAQTNEKLFF. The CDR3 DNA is TGTGCCAGCAGCTTCGGACAGGCTCAAACTAATGAAAAACTGTTTTTT.

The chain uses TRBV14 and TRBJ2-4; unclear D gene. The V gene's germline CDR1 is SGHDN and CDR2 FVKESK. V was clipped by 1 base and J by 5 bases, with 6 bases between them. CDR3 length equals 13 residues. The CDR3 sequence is CASSQGAENIQYF. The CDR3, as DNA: TGTGCCAGCAGCCAAGGGGCTGAAAACATTCAGTACTTC.

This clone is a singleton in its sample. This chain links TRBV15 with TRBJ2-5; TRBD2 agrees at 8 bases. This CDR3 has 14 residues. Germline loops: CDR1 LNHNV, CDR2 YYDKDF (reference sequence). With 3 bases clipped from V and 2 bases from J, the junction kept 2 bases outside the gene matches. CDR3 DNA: TGTGCCACCAGCAGGACTAGCGCACAAGAGACCCAGTACTTC. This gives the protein CATSRTSAQETQYF.

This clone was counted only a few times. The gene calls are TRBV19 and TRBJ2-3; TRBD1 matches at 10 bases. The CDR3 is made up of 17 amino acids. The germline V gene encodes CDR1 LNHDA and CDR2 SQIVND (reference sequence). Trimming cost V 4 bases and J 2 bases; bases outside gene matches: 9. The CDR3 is CASSTGQGPRNTDTQYF. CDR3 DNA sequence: TGTGCCAGTAGTACGGGACAGGGGCCCAGGAACACAGATACGCAGTATTTT.

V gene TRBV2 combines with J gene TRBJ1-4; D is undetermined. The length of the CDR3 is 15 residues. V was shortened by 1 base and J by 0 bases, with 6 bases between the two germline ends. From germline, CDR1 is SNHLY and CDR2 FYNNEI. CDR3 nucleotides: TGTGCCAGCAGTGAAGAACAAACAACTAATGAAAAACTGTTTTTT. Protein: CASSEEQTTNEKLFF.

The chain's CDR3 is CASSVAEAMAQFF. The CDR3 region has the DNA TGTGCCAGCAGCGTAGCGGAGGCCATGGCGCAGTTCTTC. The rearrangement links TRBV9 to TRBJ2-1, with D possibly TRBD2 on 5 matching bases. The CDR3 has 13 residues. Looked up from germline, CDR1 is SGDLS and CDR2 is YYNGEE. The germline V and J ends were trimmed by 0 bases and 12 bases, with 13 bases remaining between them. Supplemented by reference TRBV9 and TRBJ2-1, the full variable domain reads DSGVTQTPKHLITATGQRVTLRCSPRSGDLSVYWYQQSLDQGLQFLIQYYNGEERAKGNILERFSAQQFPDLHSELNLSSLELGDSALYFCASSVAEAMAQFFGPGTRLTVL.

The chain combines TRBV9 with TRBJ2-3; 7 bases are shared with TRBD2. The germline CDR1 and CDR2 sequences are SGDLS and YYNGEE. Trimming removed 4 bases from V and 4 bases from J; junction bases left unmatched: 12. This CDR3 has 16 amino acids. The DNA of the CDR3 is TGTGCCAGCAGCTTTATGACTAGCTCCCCCCCAGATACGCAGTATTTT. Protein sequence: CASSFMTSSPPDTQYF.

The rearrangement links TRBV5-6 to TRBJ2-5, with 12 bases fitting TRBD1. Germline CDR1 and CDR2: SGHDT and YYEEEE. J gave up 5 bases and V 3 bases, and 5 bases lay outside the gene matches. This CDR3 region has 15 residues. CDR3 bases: TGTGCCAGCAGCTGGGGACAGGGGGCATGGGAGACCCAGTACTTC. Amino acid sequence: CASSWGQGAWETQYF.

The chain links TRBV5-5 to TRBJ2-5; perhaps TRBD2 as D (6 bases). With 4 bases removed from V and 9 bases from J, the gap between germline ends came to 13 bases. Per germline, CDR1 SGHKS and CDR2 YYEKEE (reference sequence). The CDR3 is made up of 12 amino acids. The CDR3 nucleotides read TGTGCCAGCAGCGAAACTTGGGGGGCCCAGTACTTC. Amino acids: CASSETWGAQYF.

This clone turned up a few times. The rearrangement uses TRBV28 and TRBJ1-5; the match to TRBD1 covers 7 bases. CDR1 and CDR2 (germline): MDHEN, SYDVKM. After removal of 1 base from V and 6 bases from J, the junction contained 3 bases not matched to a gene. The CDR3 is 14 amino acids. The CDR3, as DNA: TGTGCCAGCAGTTTATCGACAGGGAGTCAGCCCCAGCATTTT. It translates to CASSLSTGSQPQHF. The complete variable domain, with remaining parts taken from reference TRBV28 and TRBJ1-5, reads DVKVTQSSRYLVKRTGEKVFLECVQDMDHENMFWYRQDPGLGLRLIYFSYDVKMKEKGDIPEGYSVSREKKERFSLILESASTNQTSMYLCASSLSTGSQPQHFGDGTRLSIL.

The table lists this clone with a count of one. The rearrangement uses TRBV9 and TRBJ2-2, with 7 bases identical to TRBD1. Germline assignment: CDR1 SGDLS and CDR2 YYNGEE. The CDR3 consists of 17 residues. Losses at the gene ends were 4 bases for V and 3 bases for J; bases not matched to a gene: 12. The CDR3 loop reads CASSHPLDRVYTGELFF. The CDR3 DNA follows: TGTGCCAGCAGCCACCCCTTAGACAGGGTGTACACCGGGGAGCTGTTTTTT.

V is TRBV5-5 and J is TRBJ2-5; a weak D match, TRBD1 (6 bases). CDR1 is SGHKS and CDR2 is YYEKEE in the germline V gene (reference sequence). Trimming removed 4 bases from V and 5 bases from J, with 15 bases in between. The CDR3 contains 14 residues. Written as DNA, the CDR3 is TGTGCCAGCAGCAGTCAGGGGATGGGGGAGACCCAGTACTTC. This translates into CASSSQGMGETQYF. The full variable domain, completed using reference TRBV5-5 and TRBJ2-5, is DAGVTQSPTHLIKTRGQQVTLRCSPISGHKSVSWYQQVLGQGPQFIFQYYEKEERGRGNFPDRFSARQFPNYSSELNVNALLLGDSALYLCASSSQGMGETQYFGPGTRLLVL.

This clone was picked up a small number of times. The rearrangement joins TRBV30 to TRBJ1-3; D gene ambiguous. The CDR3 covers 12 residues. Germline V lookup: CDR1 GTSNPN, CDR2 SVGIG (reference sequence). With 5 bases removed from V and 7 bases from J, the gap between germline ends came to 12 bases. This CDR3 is CAWGRGGNTIYF. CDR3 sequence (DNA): TGTGCCTGGGGCCGCGGTGGGAACACCATATATTTT.

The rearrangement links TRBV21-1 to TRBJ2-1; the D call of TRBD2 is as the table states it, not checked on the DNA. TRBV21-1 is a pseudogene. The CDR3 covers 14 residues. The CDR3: CASRAGLRSNEQFF. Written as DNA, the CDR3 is TGTGCCAGCAGGGCGGGACTACGGTCAAATGAGCAGTTCTTC.

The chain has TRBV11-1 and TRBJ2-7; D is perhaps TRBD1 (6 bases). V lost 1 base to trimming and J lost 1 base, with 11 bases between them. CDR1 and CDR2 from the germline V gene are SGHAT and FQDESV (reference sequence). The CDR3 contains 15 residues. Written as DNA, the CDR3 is TGTGCCAGCAGCTTAGGAGGACAGTTTTCCTACGAGCAGTACTTC. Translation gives CASSLGGQFSYEQYF.

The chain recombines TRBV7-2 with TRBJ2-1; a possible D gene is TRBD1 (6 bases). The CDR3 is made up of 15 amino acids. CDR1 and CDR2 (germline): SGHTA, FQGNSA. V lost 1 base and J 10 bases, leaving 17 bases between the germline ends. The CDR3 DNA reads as TGTGCCAGCAGCTTAGGACCGTCAGGGGTGAAGGAGCAGTTCTTC. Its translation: CASSLGPSGVKEQFF.

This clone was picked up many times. This chain's CDR3 is CASRRQEDGNQPQHF. For the CDR3, the DNA is TGTGCCAGCAGACGACAGGAAGATGGCAATCAGCCCCAGCATTTT. V gene TRBV28 combines with J gene TRBJ1-5; D is perhaps TRBD1 (6 bases). V was cut by 6 bases and J by 2 bases, with 14 bases left in between. The CDR3 covers 15 residues. Germline V gene sequence: CDR1 MDHEN, CDR2 SYDVKM.